The 23 T cell receptor beta chains in this list originate from one sample, sequenced in a study of tumor and adjacent non-tumor tissue in lung cancer. No cell sorting was done before RNA was extracted from the tissue. Distant lung tissue was collected more than 3 cm away from the tumor edge. A modified ARM-PCR protocol with three rounds of nested PCR amplified TCRbeta. One entry per CDR3 protein, called by TCRdb with MiXCR from the multiplex PCR reads. The sample contains under 75,000 distinct CDR3 sequences, approximately 68% of which appear only once. Sequencing was done on a sample of distant non-tumor lung tissue. The receptors here all came from a woman in her forties or fifties with non-small cell lung cancer.

Remarks on this clonotype: One junction end disagrees with the germline gene, perhaps due to a read error. The chain employs TRBV14 and TRBJ2-1, with 10 positions matching TRBD2. The CDR3 sequence is 14 residues long. In germline, CDR1 is SGHDN, CDR2 FVKESK. The chain's CDR3 is CVSSLSGRNNEQFF. As DNA, the CDR3 is TGTGTCAGCAGTCTTAGCGGGAGGAATAATGAGCAGTTCTTC.

Comments on this clonotype: Here the CDR3 omits its conserved ending phenylalanine or tryptophan, so a read error is the likely source. The chain is built from TRBV11-1 and TRBJ2-2; maybe TRBD1 (5 bases). The CDR3 has 16 amino acids. Germline CDR1 reads SGHAT; CDR2 reads FQDESV (reference sequence). The CDR3 protein is CASSLLGRQNTGELFY. Written as DNA, the CDR3 is TGTGCCAGCAGCCTACTGGGAAGACAGAACACTGGGGAGCTGTTTTAT.

Points on this clonotype: At one of its ends the junction is not consistent with the germline gene, which may arise from a read error. The CDR3 nucleotides are TGTGCCAGCAGTGACTCGGATAAGCGGGCCTACAATGAGCAGTTCTTC. Residues: CASSDSDKRAYNEQFF. The chain combines TRBV10-3 with TRBJ2-1, with D tentatively TRBD2 (6 bases). The CDR3 covers 16 residues. CDR1 and CDR2 from the germline V gene are ENHRY and SYGVKD.

As for this clonotype: The conserved closing phenylalanine or tryptophan is absent in this CDR3, likely reflecting a read error. The V gene is TRBV11-3, the J gene TRBJ2-1; 8 nucleotides match TRBD2. Germline V gene sequence: CDR1 SGHNT, CDR2 YENEEA. With 3 bases clipped from V and 2 bases from J, the junction kept 9 bases outside the gene matches. The CDR3 extends over 17 amino acids. The CDR3 DNA sequence: TGTGCCAGCAGCTTTAGCGGGACGGTCTGCCCCTACAATGAGCAGTTCTTG. This codes for CASSFSGTVCPYNEQFL.

A remark on this clonotype: The germline gene is not matched at one end of the junction; a read error may be the cause. The CDR3 region is CTSSRGRDTGDLFF. In DNA form, the CDR3 reads TGTACCAGCAGCAGGGGGCGGGACACCGGGGACCTGTTTTTT. The chain couples TRBV11-2 to TRBJ2-2; 8 bases map to TRBD1. The CDR3 is 14 amino acids. Germline V gene data show CDR1 as SGHAT and CDR2 as FQNNGV.

A word on this clonotype: It may be a read error: a sequence one base away is much more abundant. V usage is TRBV5-5 and J usage is TRBJ1-1, with D perhaps TRBD1 (6 bases). Germline assignment: CDR1 SGHKS and CDR2 YYEKEE (reference sequence). The CDR3 length is 16 residues. This chain's CDR3 is CASSLGVGHMKTEAFF. As DNA, the CDR3 is TGTGCCAGCAGCCTTGGAGTGGGACACATGAAGACTGAAGCTTTCTTT.

In the case of this clonotype: Here the CDR3 omits its conserved ending phenylalanine or tryptophan, so a read error is the likely source. The J gene is TRBJ2-1, the V gene TRBV20-1; TRBD1 agrees at 8 bases. The CDR3 length is 16 residues. Germline V gives CDR1 DFQATT, CDR2 SNEGSKA (reference sequence). The CDR3 DNA sequence: TGCAATGCTTGCAAGCCACAGGGGGGATCCTACAATGAGCAGTTCTTA. Residues: CNACKPQGGSYNEQFL.

On this clonotype itself: This CDR3 is missing its conserved last phenylalanine or tryptophan, likely due to a read error. The CDR3 loop is CASSQTLSSYDQYS. The CDR3 DNA reads as TGTGCCAGCAGCCAAACTCTGTCAAGCTACGATCAGTACTCC. The gene calls are TRBV4-2 and TRBJ2-7, with no clear D. This CDR3 is 14 amino acids long. Germline lookup yields CDR1 LGHNA and CDR2 YNFKEQ.

The rearrangement joins TRBV11-1 to TRBJ2-7; a weak D match, TRBD2 (6 bases). The CDR3 is made up of 15 amino acids. The ends were cut back, 2 bases at V and 2 bases at J, with 13 bases in the middle. The germline CDR1 and CDR2 sequences are SGHAT and FQDESV (reference sequence). The CDR3 region has the DNA TGTGCCAGCAGCTTACTCGGGACTGTAACCTACGAGCAGTACTTC. Encoded protein: CASSLLGTVTYEQYF.

Comment on this clonotype: One end of the junction does not line up with germline, which may come from a read error. The chain uses TRBV4-1 and TRBJ1-1, with unresolved D. The CDR3 sequence is 16 residues long. CDR1 is MGHRA, CDR2 YSYEKL, per germline. The CDR3 here is CASRQGLYWVGTEAFF. CDR3 sequence (DNA): TGCGCCAGCAGGCAAGGTCTCTACTGGGTCGGCACTGAAGCTTTCTTT.

This clonotype has ten or more counts. The chain employs TRBV10-3 and TRBJ1-5; TRBD1 might be the D (5 bases). Trimming left V 4 bases short and J 11 bases short, with 24 bases between. This CDR3 has 16 residues. Per germline, CDR1 ENHRY and CDR2 SYGVKD. CDR3 coding DNA: TGTGCCATCAGTGGAGGCAGGGAGGGGTTGATGGAGGCCCAGCATTTT. The encoded protein is CAISGGREGLMEAQHF.

The chain has TRBV29-1 and TRBJ1-1, with 7 nucleotides matching TRBD1. The ends lost 4 bases at V and 6 bases at J; junction bases unmatched: 14. The CDR3 totals 15 residues. Germline CDR1 is SQVTM and CDR2 is ANQGSEA. CDR3: CSVARTGVGYSEAFF. DNA for the CDR3: TGCAGCGTTGCACGAACAGGGGTTGGCTACTCTGAAGCTTTCTTT.

This clonotype has at least ten counts. The chain joins TRBV28 to TRBJ2-7; tentative D call: TRBD2 (6 bases). Germline V gene data show CDR1 as MDHEN and CDR2 as SYDVKM. CDR3 length equals 16 residues. The V and J ends lost 5 bases and 8 bases respectively, with 25 bases between them. CDR3 protein: CASSTNRDSIDVKQYF. CDR3 bases: TGTGCCAGCAGTACTAACCGGGACTCGATTGATGTCAAGCAGTACTTC.

J is TRBJ2-1 and V is TRBV5-5, with 13 positions matching TRBD2. Trimming took 0 bases from V and 8 from J; bases not matched to a gene: 5. The CDR3 covers 16 residues. Germline CDR1 is SGHKS and CDR2 is YYEKEE (reference sequence). The CDR3 DNA reads as TGTGCCAGCAGCTTGGCCGGACTAGCGGGAGCCTATGAGCAGTTCTTC. Translating it yields CASSLAGLAGAYEQFF. Using reference TRBV5-5 and TRBJ2-1 for the parts outside the CDR3, the full variable domain is DAGVTQSPTHLIKTRGQQVTLRCSPISGHKSVSWYQQVLGQGPQFIFQYYEKEERGRGNFPDRFSARQFPNYSSELNVNALLLGDSALYLCASSLAGLAGAYEQFFGPGTRLTVL.

On this clonotype itself: A much bigger clone sits one base away, suggesting this may be a read error. The chain recombines TRBV10-3 with TRBJ2-1, with 9 bases fitting TRBD1. Germline V CDR1 and CDR2: ENHRY, SYGVKD. This CDR3 contains 15 residues. In nucleotides, the CDR3 is TGTGCCATCAGTGAGGCCGGGACAGGGTTGAATGAGCATTTCTTC. Its translation: CAISEAGTGLNEHFF.

This clonotype is a singleton in its sample. The CDR3 ends on some other residue instead of the conserved phenylalanine or tryptophan, so this is likely a read error. The chain joins TRBV28 to TRBJ2-7, with 8 bases aligning to TRBD2. The CDR3 is 15 residues long. Germline CDR1 reads MDHEN; CDR2 reads SYDVKM. The CDR3 bases are TGTGCCAGTAGTTGGGGAGCGGGGGCCGGGTACGAGCAGTACTTA. Its protein is CASSWGAGAGYEQYL.

Comments on this clonotype: At one of its ends the junction is not consistent with the germline gene, which may arise from a read error. The V call is TRBV12-3 or TRBV12-4, the J call TRBJ2-1; 7 bases fit TRBD2. CDR3 length equals 14 residues. The CDR3 reads CASTLETSLYEQFF. The CDR3 DNA reads TGTGCCAGCACTTTGGAGACTAGCTTGTATGAGCAGTTCTTT.

This clonotype was counted ten times or more. This sequence joins TRBV24-1 and TRBJ2-1; 7 bases match TRBD1. V lost 4 bases, J lost 9 bases, and 11 bases stayed unmatched. CDR1 is KGHDR, CDR2 SFDVKD, per germline. CDR3 length: 15 residues. DNA of the CDR3: TGTGCCACCAGTGACCCCTCCTCGACAGGGTCTGAGCAGTTCTTC. It specifies CATSDPSSTGSEQFF.

Concerning this clonotype itself: A much larger clone is a single base away; this may be a read error. CDR3 coding DNA: TGTGCCAGCAGCCTCACTACATGGGAAGGCTACACCTTC. Translating gives CASSLTTWEGYTF. V and J are TRBV7-9 and TRBJ1-2; D ambiguous. In germline, CDR1 is SEHNR, CDR2 FQNEAQ (reference sequence). The V end was cut by 5 bases, the J end by 8 bases, with 15 bases between. The CDR3 totals 13 residues.

The chain recombines TRBV5-4 with TRBJ2-5, with 7 bases identical to TRBD2. Germline V gene data show CDR1 as SGHNT and CDR2 as YYREEE (reference sequence). The CDR3 runs to 16 residues. The V segment lost 4 bases and the J segment 5 bases; nucleotides outside the gene matches: 14. The CDR3, as DNA: TGTGCCAGCAGCATGTACACGGGAGGACCACTCGAGACCCAGTACTTC. It yields the protein CASSMYTGGPLETQYF.

Comments on this clonotype: A read error may account for a junction end that differs from germline. The chain joins TRBV5-4 to TRBJ2-1; 7 nucleotides match TRBD1. The CDR3 sequence is 15 residues long. CDR1 is SGHNT and CDR2 is YYREEE in the germline V gene (reference sequence). The CDR3 reads CTSSSQGEGYNEQFF. In nucleotides, the CDR3 is TGTACCAGCAGCAGCCAGGGGGAAGGTTACAATGAGCAGTTCTTC.

Concerning this clonotype itself: An end of the junction differs from the germline gene, which may be a read error. V is TRBV10-3 and J is TRBJ1-1; 8 nucleotides agree with TRBD1. Germline loops: CDR1 ENHRY, CDR2 SYGVKD. The CDR3 is made up of 13 amino acids. The CDR3 nucleotides are TGTGCCATCAGTGAAGCCCAGGGGGCTGAATCTTTCTTT. Its protein product is CAISEAQGAESFF.

Comments on this clonotype: The junction departs from the called germline gene at one end, perhaps through a read error. The CDR3 loop reads CAGSFGEAYEQYF. The CDR3 DNA sequence: TGTGCCGGCAGCTTCGGGGAGGCCTACGAGCAGTATTTC. The gene calls are TRBV7-8 and TRBJ2-7, with D possibly being TRBD2 (6 bases). In germline, CDR1 is SGHVS, CDR2 FQNEAQ. The CDR3 is made up of 13 amino acids.